A selection of T cell receptor beta chains follows, all from one sample in a study of cytomegalovirus exposure and HLA in healthy donors. Repertoires were generated with immunoSEQ multiplex PCR, while TCRdb's copy carries only in-frame clones and drops some. Of roughly 62,000 clones in the sample, about 91% were seen once. The sample consisted of PBMCs. These TCRs come from a woman in her twenties or thirties in good health and CMV-seronegative. CDR3s include the opening cysteine and the closing phenylalanine or tryptophan. The order of the fields is V gene, CDR3 length, J gene, clone size, D gene, CDR3 DNA, CDR3 protein. D genes are given only for firm matches. Clone size appears in some rows only: once, few, many, or a class for an expanded clone.

V: TRBV9
length: 18
J: TRBJ2-2
size: -
D: TRBD2
DNA: TGTGCCAGCAGCGTAGGGACTAGCGGTGACATAAGAACCGGGGAGCTGTTTTTT
CDR3: CASSVGTSGDIRTGELFF

V: TRBV15
length: 18
J: TRBJ1-2
size: -
D: -
DNA: TGTGCCACCAGCAGAACCCCGTTGAGCGCCCGAAATAACTATGGCTACACCTTC
CDR3: CATSRTPLSARNNYGYTF

V: TRBV10-3
length: 15
J: TRBJ2-2
size: -
D: -
DNA: TGTGCCACCGTCTCGGGAGAAAGGGAAACCGGGGAGCTGTTTTTT
CDR3: CATVSGERETGELFF

V: TRBV28
length: 13
J: TRBJ2-2
size: -
D: -
DNA: TGTGCCAGCATCCAGGGTCGTGACGGGGAGCTGTTTTTT
CDR3: CASIQGRDGELFF

V: TRBV19
length: 15
J: TRBJ1-5
size: -
D: -
DNA: TGTGCCAGTAGTATCGAGGGTACGAGCAATCAGCCCCAGCATTTT
CDR3: CASSIEGTSNQPQHF

V: TRBV7-9
length: 16
J: TRBJ2-4
size: -
D: -
DNA: TGTGCCAGCAGCAAGGACAGCAATGATCCCAAAAACATTCAGTACTTC
CDR3: CASSKDSNDPKNIQYF

V: TRBV5-1
length: 15
J: TRBJ2-3
size: -
D: TRBD1
DNA: TGCGCCAGCAGCCCAATAGACAGGGGAACAGATACGCAGTATTTT
CDR3: CASSPIDRGTDTQYF

V: TRBV7-2
length: 16
J: TRBJ1-2
size: -
D: TRBD1
DNA: TGTGCCAGCAGCCCCCCCCCGGGACAGGGTTTCTATGGCTACACCTTC
CDR3: CASSPPPGQGFYGYTF

V: TRBV6-5
length: 14
J: TRBJ1-2
size: -
D: -
DNA: TGTGCCAGCAGCCCATCGACAGAAAACTATGGCTACACCTTC
CDR3: CASSPSTENYGYTF

V: TRBV7-3
length: 12
J: TRBJ2-1
size: -
D: -
DNA: TGTGCCAGCAGCCCCTCCACGGGGGAGCAGTTCTTC
CDR3: CASSPSTGEQFF

V: TRBV7-2
length: 13
J: TRBJ1-2
size: few
D: -
DNA: TGTGCCAGCAGCTTCATACAGGAAAGGGTACGAACCTTC
CDR3: CASSFIQERVRTF

V: TRBV5-6
length: 13
J: TRBJ1-4
size: once
D: -
DNA: TGTGCCAGCAGCTTGAGGGGGGGTGAAAAACTGTTTTTT
CDR3: CASSLRGGEKLFF

V: TRBV7-6
length: 13
J: TRBJ1-1
size: -
D: TRBD1
DNA: TGTGCCAGCAGCTTGGGGACAGACACTGAAGCTTTCTTT
CDR3: CASSLGTDTEAFF

V: TRBV13
length: 16
J: TRBJ2-7
size: -
D: -
DNA: TGTGCCAGCAGCCTACCCGGCGGGCTAGCAGCCTACGAGCAGTACTTC
CDR3: CASSLPGGLAAYEQYF

V: TRBV5-6
length: 15
J: TRBJ2-7
size: -
D: TRBD2
DNA: TGTGCCAGCAGCACGCTAGCGGGACAATTCTACGAGCAGTACTTC
CDR3: CASSTLAGQFYEQYF

V: TRBV19
length: 15
J: TRBJ2-1
size: -
D: TRBD2
DNA: TGTGCCAGTAGTATTCAGCGGGAAGACTACAATGAGCAGTTCTTC
CDR3: CASSIQREDYNEQFF

V: TRBV5-1
length: 13
J: TRBJ2-5
size: -
D: -
DNA: TGCGCCAGCAGCCTAACCCTCCAAGAGACCCAGTACTTC
CDR3: CASSLTLQETQYF

V: TRBV30
length: 11
J: TRBJ1-3
size: -
D: -
DNA: TGTGCCTGGAGTGTACTAAACACCATATATTTT
CDR3: CAWSVLNTIYF

V: TRBV6-6
length: 12
J: TRBJ2-1
size: -
D: -
DNA: TGTGCCAGCAGAAGACAAGACAATGAGCAGTTCTTC
CDR3: CASRRQDNEQFF

V: TRBV19
length: 14
J: TRBJ1-1
size: -
D: -
DNA: TGTGCCAGTAGCCGCTCCCCGGGACACCAAGGGGCTTTCTTT
CDR3: CASSRSPGHQGAFF

V: TRBV6-5
length: 16
J: TRBJ2-7
size: -
D: TRBD2
DNA: TGTGCCAGCAGTTACTCACTAGCGGGAGGAATATTCGAGCAGTACTTC
CDR3: CASSYSLAGGIFEQYF

V: TRBV7-3
length: 14
J: TRBJ2-3
size: -
D: TRBD2
DNA: TGTGCCAGCAGCTCCGGACTAGCCCCGGATACGCAGTATTTT
CDR3: CASSSGLAPDTQYF

V: TRBV6-1
length: 18
J: TRBJ2-4
size: -
D: TRBD1
DNA: TGTGCCAGCAGTGAAGATTACACCTCGACAGGGGTGGGAAACATTCAGTACTTC
CDR3: CASSEDYTSTGVGNIQYF

V: TRBV4-1
length: 19
J: TRBJ2-4
size: -
D: TRBD2
DNA: TGCGCCAGCAGCCAAGGGGATAGCGGGAGAGCGGAAGCCAAAAACATTCAGTACTTC
CDR3: CASSQGDSGRAEAKNIQYF

V: TRBV19
length: 15
J: TRBJ2-2
size: -
D: -
DNA: TGTGCCAGTCGTGTGGACATTAGGATTCCCGGGGAGCTGTTTTTT
CDR3: CASRVDIRIPGELFF

V: TRBV5-4
length: 16
J: TRBJ2-1
size: -
D: TRBD2
DNA: TGTGCCAGCAGCTTGGACGGACTAGCGGGGAACAATGAGCAGTTCTTC
CDR3: CASSLDGLAGNNEQFF

V: TRBV5-6
length: 12
J: TRBJ2-1
size: -
D: -
DNA: TGTGCCAGCAGCTTCCTTCTCAATGAGCAGTTCTTC
CDR3: CASSFLLNEQFF

V: TRBV10-2
length: 11
J: TRBJ2-7
size: -
D: -
DNA: TGCGCCAGCAGTGTCAGCGACGAGCAGTACTTC
CDR3: CASSVSDEQYF

V: TRBV5-4
length: 16
J: TRBJ1-2
size: -
D: TRBD1
DNA: TGTGCCAGCAGCCCCGGACAGGGGAAAACGGGCTATGGCTACACCTTC
CDR3: CASSPGQGKTGYGYTF

V: TRBV5-4
length: 17
J: TRBJ1-2
size: -
D: TRBD1
DNA: TGTGCCAGCAGCCGGGACAGCCGATCCTCCCCGAATGCGGGCTACACCTTC
CDR3: CASSRDSRSSPNAGYTF

V: TRBV7-9
length: 15
J: TRBJ1-4
size: -
D: TRBD1
DNA: TGTGCCAGCAGCTTAGCGCAGGGGGCGGATGAAAAACTGTTTTTT
CDR3: CASSLAQGADEKLFF

V: TRBV27
length: 15
J: TRBJ2-5
size: -
D: -
DNA: TGTGCCAGCCATCCTGGAGGAGGAAATCAAGAGACCCAGTACTTC
CDR3: CASHPGGGNQETQYF

V: TRBV27
length: 17
J: TRBJ1-1
size: -
D: -
DNA: TGTGCCAGCAGTTTATCGATTTACCTAGCAGACACCACTGAAGCTTTCTTT
CDR3: CASSLSIYLADTTEAFF

V: TRBV28
length: 15
J: TRBJ2-3
size: -
D: TRBD2
DNA: TGTGCCAGCAGCCCTGCGGGAGGGCGCACAGATACGCAGTATTTT
CDR3: CASSPAGGRTDTQYF

V: TRBV5-8
length: 16
J: TRBJ1-5
size: -
D: -
DNA: TGTGCCAGCAGCCCCCCCGGTGGCGGGAACAATCAGCCCCAGCATTTT
CDR3: CASSPPGGGNNQPQHF

V: TRBV19
length: 14
J: TRBJ2-2
size: -
D: TRBD2
DNA: TGTGCCAGTAGTATTTGGAGCGGGGCCGGGGAGCTGTTTTTT
CDR3: CASSIWSGAGELFF

V: TRBV11-3
length: 13
J: TRBJ2-3
size: -
D: -
DNA: TGTGCCAGCAGCTTAGGTCGGAGAGATACGCAGTATTTT
CDR3: CASSLGRRDTQYF